These 20 T cell receptor beta chains share one sample of origin, sequenced in a study of control samples from healthy donors and cancer patients. Libraries were prepared by immunoSEQ multiplex PCR; TCRdb keeps only in-frame clonotypes and omits some of them. The sample contains around 130,000 clones, 88% of which appear only once. Input material: blood. Every receptor here comes from a man aged 50 to 60 in good health.

The chain employs TRBV28 and TRBJ2-7; 8 bases fit TRBD1. V was pared by 6 bases and J by 6 bases, with 10 bases of the junction left unmatched. Germline V gives CDR1 MDHEN, CDR2 SYDVKM. The CDR3 covers 14 residues. The CDR3 region has the DNA TGTGCCAGCAGCAATGGACAGGGTCGGGTCGAGCAGTACTTC. It codes for CASSNGQGRVEQYF.

The chain combines TRBV18 with TRBJ2-5, with D uncertain. There are 14 residues in the CDR3. Germline assignment: CDR1 KGHSH and CDR2 LQKENI. V dropped 0 bases and J dropped 3 bases, with 8 bases sitting between them. The CDR3 DNA sequence: TGTGCCAGCTCACCACCGGAGTTAGAAGAGACCCAGTACTTC. Protein: CASSPPELEETQYF.

This chain joins TRBV5-5 and TRBJ2-1; D is unclear. Germline V gene sequence: CDR1 SGHKS, CDR2 YYEKEE (reference sequence). The germline V and J ends were trimmed by 1 base and 0 bases, with 17 bases remaining between them. The CDR3 is 18 amino acids. The CDR3 DNA follows: TGTGCCAGCAGCTTGATGGCGTACGGAGAAGTCTCCTACAATGAGCAGTTCTTC. Amino acid sequence: CASSLMAYGEVSYNEQFF.

This rearrangement joins TRBV11-3 to TRBJ1-4, with D unresolved. V was pared by 7 bases and J by 8 bases, with 17 bases between. Germline assignment: CDR1 SGHNT and CDR2 YENEEA. CDR3 size: 14 residues. The CDR3 DNA reads TGTGCCAGCACCTCCCGACGGGCGGGGGAAAAACTGTTTTTT. Protein product: CASTSRRAGEKLFF.

The V and J genes are TRBV6-1 and TRBJ2-5; TRBD1 matches at 10 bases. From germline, CDR1 is MNHNS and CDR2 SASEGT. This CDR3 is 15 amino acids long. Trimming removed 2 bases from V and 5 bases from J; junction bases left unmatched: 5. The CDR3 DNA is TGTGCCAGCAGTGAACGACAGGGGGCCTACGAGACCCAGTACTTC. Translation: CASSERQGAYETQYF.

A few counts support this clone. The chain combines TRBV30 with TRBJ1-1; the D is unclear. This CDR3 region has 11 residues. Per germline, CDR1 GTSNPN and CDR2 SVGIG (reference sequence). V was pared by 0 bases and J by 4 bases, with 3 bases between. The CDR3: CAWSVSTEAFF. CDR3 bases: TGTGCCTGGAGTGTATCCACTGAAGCTTTCTTT.

This clone appeared a single time. The rearrangement links TRBV5-1 to TRBJ2-7, with 12 bases aligning to TRBD1. The V gene's germline CDR1 is SGHRS and CDR2 YFSETQ. V lost 3 bases to trimming and J lost 9 bases; unmatched junction nucleotides: 7. The CDR3 is 14 amino acids. CDR3 coding DNA: TGCGCCAGCAGCTCCGGGACAGGGGGCGGAGGGCAGTACTTC. Translated: CASSSGTGGGGQYF.

The CDR3 DNA is TGCAGTGCTAGAGGAAACGCTGAAGCTTTCTTT. Its protein is CSARGNAEAFF. The chain links TRBV20-1 to TRBJ1-1; D is unclear. This CDR3 is built from 11 residues. Trimming stripped 1 base from V and 6 bases from J, with 6 bases between. In germline, CDR1 is DFQATT, CDR2 SNEGSKA (reference sequence).

The rearrangement joins TRBV5-5 to TRBJ2-5; no reliable D call. CDR1 SGHKS and CDR2 YYEKEE come from the germline V gene (reference sequence). CDR3 length equals 14 residues. V was shortened by 0 bases and J by 2 bases, with 8 bases between the two germline ends. The DNA of the CDR3 is TGTGCCAGCAGCTTGGACTGGGTGCAAGAGACCCAGTACTTC. Residues: CASSLDWVQETQYF. Full variable domain (outside the CDR3, taken from reference TRBV5-5 and TRBJ2-5): DAGVTQSPTHLIKTRGQQVTLRCSPISGHKSVSWYQQVLGQGPQFIFQYYEKEERGRGNFPDRFSARQFPNYSSELNVNALLLGDSALYLCASSLDWVQETQYFGPGTRLLVL.

The chain joins TRBV30 to TRBJ1-2; D unclear. The germline CDR1 and CDR2 sequences are GTSNPN and SVGIG (reference sequence). The CDR3 is made up of 13 amino acids. Trimming left V 5 bases short and J 2 bases short, with 12 bases between. CDR3 residues: CAWCPSRNYGYTF. The CDR3 bases are TGTGCCTGGTGCCCCAGTCGGAACTATGGCTACACCTTC.

For this clone: An end of the junction differs from the germline gene, which may be a read error. The chain employs TRBV7-7 and TRBJ2-5; the D call may be TRBD1 or TRBD2 (5 bases each). The CDR3 has 14 residues. Germline-derived CDR1 and CDR2 are SSHAT and FNYEAQ (reference sequence). This CDR3 reads CASSRDPRRETQYF. CDR3 DNA: TGTGCTAGCAGTCGGGACCCTCGACGAGAGACCCAGTACTTC. The entire variable domain, with the rest obtained from reference TRBV7-7 and TRBJ2-5, is as follows: GAGVSQSPRYKVTKRGQDVTLRCDPISSHATLYWYQQALGQGPEFLTYFNYEAQPDKSGLPSDRFSAERPEGSISTLTIQRTEQRDSAMYRCASSRDPRRETQYFGPGTRLLVL.

The chain links TRBV4-2 to TRBJ1-2; maybe TRBD1 (5 bases). CDR1 is LGHNA, CDR2 YNFKEQ, per germline. This CDR3 contains 17 residues. Between the trimmed V and J ends, which lost 0 bases and 3 bases, there was a span of 17 bases. For the CDR3, the DNA is TGTGCCAGCAGCCAAGATCCAGATACAGGAAGACACTATGGCTACACCTTC. Translating gives CASSQDPDTGRHYGYTF.

This sequence joins TRBV6-5 and TRBJ1-5; no clear D gene. Germline values: CDR1 MNHEY, CDR2 SVGAGI. CDR3 length equals 13 residues. Trimming took off 8 bases at V and 3 bases at J, with 11 bases between the two ends. The CDR3, as DNA: TGTGCCAGCCCTGGACCTGACAATCAGCCCCAGCATTTT. Amino acid sequence: CASPGPDNQPQHF.

The chain links TRBV29-1 to TRBJ2-1; D unresolved. Per germline, CDR1 SQVTM and CDR2 ANQGSEA. This CDR3 contains 14 residues. CDR3 sequence (DNA): TGCAGTTCATCCGGGCTACCCTCCTACAATGAGCAGTTCTTC. Its protein product is CSSSGLPSYNEQFF.

This clone was seen a single time. V gene TRBV5-1 combines with J gene TRBJ2-5; 7 bases match TRBD1. The CDR3 totals 13 residues. Trimming took 4 bases from V and 4 from J; bases not matched to a gene: 4. Looked up from germline, CDR1 is SGHRS and CDR2 is YFSETQ. The CDR3 loop reads CASSRGQSETQYF. In nucleotides, the CDR3 is TGCGCCAGCAGCCGGGGACAGTCAGAGACCCAGTACTTC. The whole variable domain, remainder taken from reference TRBV5-1 and TRBJ2-5, is KAGVTQTPRYLIKTRGQQVTLSCSPISGHRSVSWYQQTPGQGLQFLFEYFSETQRNKGNFPGRFSGRQFSNSRSEMNVSTLELGDSALYLCASSRGQSETQYFGPGTRLLVL.

Of note for this clone: Its ends do not fully match the called genes, so a read error is possible. CDR3 region: CASSVAGGPVNEQFF. CDR3 in DNA: TGTGCCAGCAGTGTAGCGGGGGGGCCCGTTAATGAGCAGTTCTTC. The chain uses TRBV9 and TRBJ2-1; 11 nucleotides align to TRBD2. CDR1 and CDR2 (germline): SGDLS, YYNGEE. This CDR3 has 15 residues. The full variable domain, completed using reference TRBV9 and TRBJ2-1, is DSGVTQTPKHLITATGQRVTLRCSPRSGDLSVYWYQQSLDQGLQFLIQYYNGEERAKGNILERFSAQQFPDLHSELNLSSLELGDSALYFCASSVAGGPVNEQFFGPGTRLTVL.

This rearrangement joins TRBV3-1 (or the pseudogene TRBV3-2) to TRBJ2-2; tentative D call: TRBD2 (7 bases). Germline CDR1 and CDR2: LGHDT and YNNKEL (reference sequence). The V and J ends lost 7 bases and 1 base respectively, with 16 bases between them. The CDR3 extends over 16 amino acids. This chain's CDR3 is CASISGGGVNTGELFF. CDR3 bases: TGTGCCAGCATCTCGGGCGGGGGCGTGAACACCGGGGAGCTGTTTTTT.

The chain joins TRBV27 to TRBJ1-2, with 9 nucleotides matching TRBD1. The CDR3 has 15 residues. J gave up 1 base and V 5 bases, and 5 bases lay outside the gene matches. Germline CDR1 is MNHEY and CDR2 is SMNVEV (reference sequence). As DNA, the CDR3 is TGTGCCAGCAGTCCAGGGACAGGGTTTAACTATGGCTACACCTTC. Residues: CASSPGTGFNYGYTF.

The chain recombines TRBV5-1 with TRBJ2-2; 7 bases map to TRBD1. In germline, CDR1 is SGHRS, CDR2 YFSETQ. Trimming at V came to 4 bases and at J to 6 bases, leaving 6 bases not matched to a gene. This CDR3 comprises 14 residues. The CDR3 DNA reads TGCGCCAGCAGCCCTGGACAGGTTCCCGGGGAGCTGTTTTTT. It yields the protein CASSPGQVPGELFF.

This chain links TRBV5-6 with TRBJ2-1; TRBD1 is a possible D gene (5 bases). The CDR3 extends over 13 amino acids. Germline V gives CDR1 SGHDT, CDR2 YYEEEE. V was cut by 0 bases and J by 7 bases, with 8 bases left in between. CDR3: CASSLDRGNEQFF. The DNA for the CDR3 is TGTGCCAGCAGCTTGGATAGGGGTAATGAGCAGTTCTTC. The variable domain in full, with the rest retrieved from reference TRBV5-6 and TRBJ2-1, is DAGVTQSPTHLIKTRGQQVTLRCSPKSGHDTVSWYQQALGQGPQFIFQYYEEEERQRGNFPDRFSGHQFPNYSSELNVNALLLGDSALYLCASSLDRGNEQFFGPGTRLTVL.